This paragraph covers one TCR beta chain sequence. This sample was taken from a study of tumor-infiltrating lymphocytes in oesophageal squamous cell carcinoma. One entry per CDR3 protein results from TCRdb running MiXCR on the PCR reads. The sample shows around 13,000 distinct CDR3 sequences, roughly 51% of them seen only once. This CDR3 region has 15 residues. Germline V gives CDR1 SGHVT, CDR2 SQSDAQ. The J gene is TRBJ2-5, the V gene TRBV7-4; D gene unclear. The J call may be wrong; the DNA end is better matched by TRBJ2-7. Material for sequencing was esophageal tumor tissue. The origin of this receptor is a male donor with esophageal squamous cell carcinoma. In DNA, the CDR3 is TGTGCCAGCAGCTTAGACAGCGAGAGGTCCTACGAGCAGTACTTC. The encoded protein is CASSLDSERSYEQYF.